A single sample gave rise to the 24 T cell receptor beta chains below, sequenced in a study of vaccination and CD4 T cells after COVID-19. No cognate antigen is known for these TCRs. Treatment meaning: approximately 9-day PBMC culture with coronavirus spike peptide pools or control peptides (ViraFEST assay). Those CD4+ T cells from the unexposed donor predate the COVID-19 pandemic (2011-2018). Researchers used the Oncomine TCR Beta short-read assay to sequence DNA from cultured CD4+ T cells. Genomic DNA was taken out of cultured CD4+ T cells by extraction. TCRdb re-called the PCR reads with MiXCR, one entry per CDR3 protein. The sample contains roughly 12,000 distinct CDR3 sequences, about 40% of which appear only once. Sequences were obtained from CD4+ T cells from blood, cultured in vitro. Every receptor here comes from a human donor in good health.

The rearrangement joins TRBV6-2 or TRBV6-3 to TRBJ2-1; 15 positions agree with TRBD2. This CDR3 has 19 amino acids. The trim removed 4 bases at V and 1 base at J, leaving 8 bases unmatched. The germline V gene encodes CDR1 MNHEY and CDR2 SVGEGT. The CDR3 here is CASSSLGGLAGGSYNEQFF. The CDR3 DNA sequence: TGTGCCAGCAGTTCCCTTGGGGGACTAGCGGGAGGTTCCTACAATGAGCAGTTCTTC.

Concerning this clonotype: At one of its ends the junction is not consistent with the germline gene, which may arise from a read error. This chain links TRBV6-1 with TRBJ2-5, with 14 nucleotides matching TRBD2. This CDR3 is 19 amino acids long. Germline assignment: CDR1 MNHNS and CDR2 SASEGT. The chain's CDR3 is CPSSFSGTSGSPRGVTQYF. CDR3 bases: TGTCCCAGCTCTTTTTCCGGGACTAGCGGGAGCCCCCGGGGAGTGACCCAGTACTTC.

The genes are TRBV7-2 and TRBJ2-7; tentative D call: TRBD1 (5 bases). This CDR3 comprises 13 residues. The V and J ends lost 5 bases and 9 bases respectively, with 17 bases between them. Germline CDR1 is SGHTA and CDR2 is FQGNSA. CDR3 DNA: TGTGCCAGCAGCCAAGGGTTTGGGGCAGGGCAGTACTTC. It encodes CASSQGFGAGQYF.

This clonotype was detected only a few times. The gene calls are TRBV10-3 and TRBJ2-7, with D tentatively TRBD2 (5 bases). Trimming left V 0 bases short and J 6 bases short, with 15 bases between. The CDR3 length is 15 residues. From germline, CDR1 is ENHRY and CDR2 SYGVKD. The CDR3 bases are TGTGCCATCAGTGAGTCGGAGGACGGACCCTCCGAGCAGTACTTC. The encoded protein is CAISESEDGPSEQYF.

CDR3 sequence reads: CATSDTRQGGYEQYF. The CDR3 DNA sequence: TGTGCCACCAGTGATACCCGACAGGGGGGGTACGAGCAGTACTTC. The V gene is TRBV24-1, the J gene TRBJ2-7; 9 bases align to TRBD1. Germline CDR1 reads KGHDR; CDR2 reads SFDVKD. The CDR3 covers 15 residues. J lost 4 bases, V lost 3 bases, and 6 bases had no gene match.

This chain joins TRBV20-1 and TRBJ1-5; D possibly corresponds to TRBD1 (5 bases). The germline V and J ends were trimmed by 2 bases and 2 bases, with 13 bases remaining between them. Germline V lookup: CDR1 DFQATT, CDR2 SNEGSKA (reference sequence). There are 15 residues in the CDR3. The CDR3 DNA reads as TGCAGTGCTAGACGTCTCCCGGGGGGCAATCAGCCCCAGCATTTT. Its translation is CSARRLPGGNQPQHF.

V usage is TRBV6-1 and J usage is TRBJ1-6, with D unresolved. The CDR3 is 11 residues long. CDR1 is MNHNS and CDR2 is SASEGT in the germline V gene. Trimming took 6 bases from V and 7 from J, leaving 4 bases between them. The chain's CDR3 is CASRENSPLHF. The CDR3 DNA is TGTGCCAGCAGGGAAAATTCACCCCTCCACTTT.

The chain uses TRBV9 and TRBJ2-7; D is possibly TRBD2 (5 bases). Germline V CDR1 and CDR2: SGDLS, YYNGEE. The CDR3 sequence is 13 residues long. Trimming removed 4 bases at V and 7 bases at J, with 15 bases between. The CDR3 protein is CASSPRRSLEQYF. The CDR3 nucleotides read TGTGCCAGCAGCCCCAGGAGGTCTCTAGAGCAGTACTTC.

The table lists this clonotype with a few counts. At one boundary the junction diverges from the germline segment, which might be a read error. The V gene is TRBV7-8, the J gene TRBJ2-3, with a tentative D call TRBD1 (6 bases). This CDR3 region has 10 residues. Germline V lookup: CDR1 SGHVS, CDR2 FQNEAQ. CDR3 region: CASRGGIISF. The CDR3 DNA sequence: TGTGCCAGTCGTGGGGGCATCATCTCGTTC.

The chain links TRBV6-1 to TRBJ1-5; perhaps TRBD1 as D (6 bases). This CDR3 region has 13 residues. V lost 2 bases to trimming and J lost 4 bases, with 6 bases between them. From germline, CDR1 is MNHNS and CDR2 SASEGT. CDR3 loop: CASSETGNQPQHF. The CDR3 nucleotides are TGTGCCAGCAGTGAAACAGGGAATCAGCCCCAGCATTTT.

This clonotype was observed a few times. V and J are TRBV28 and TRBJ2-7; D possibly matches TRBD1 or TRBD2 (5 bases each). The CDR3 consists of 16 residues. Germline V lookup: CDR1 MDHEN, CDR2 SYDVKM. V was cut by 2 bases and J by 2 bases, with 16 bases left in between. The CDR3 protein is CASSLVHGTETYEQYF. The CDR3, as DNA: TGTGCCAGCAGTTTAGTGCACGGGACCGAGACCTACGAGCAGTACTTC.

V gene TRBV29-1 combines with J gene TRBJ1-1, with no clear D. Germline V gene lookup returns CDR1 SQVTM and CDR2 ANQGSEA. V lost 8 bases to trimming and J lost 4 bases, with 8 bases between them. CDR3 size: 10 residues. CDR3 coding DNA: TGCAGCACCGCTTTCACTGAAGCTTTCTTT. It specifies CSTAFTEAFF.

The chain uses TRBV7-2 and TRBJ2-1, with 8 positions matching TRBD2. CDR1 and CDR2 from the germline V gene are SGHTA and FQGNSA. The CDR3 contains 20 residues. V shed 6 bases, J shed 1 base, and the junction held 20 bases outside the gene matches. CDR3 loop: CASSHPKRGSGMASYNEQFF. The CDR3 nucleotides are TGTGCCAGCAGTCATCCAAAGCGGGGTAGCGGGATGGCGTCCTACAATGAGCAGTTCTTC. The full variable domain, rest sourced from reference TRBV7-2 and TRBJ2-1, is GAGVSQSPSNKVTEKGKDVELRCDPISGHTALYWYRQSLGQGLEFLIYFQGNSAPDKSGLPSDRFSAERTGGSVSTLTIQRTQQEDSAVYLCASSHPKRGSGMASYNEQFFGPGTRLTVL.

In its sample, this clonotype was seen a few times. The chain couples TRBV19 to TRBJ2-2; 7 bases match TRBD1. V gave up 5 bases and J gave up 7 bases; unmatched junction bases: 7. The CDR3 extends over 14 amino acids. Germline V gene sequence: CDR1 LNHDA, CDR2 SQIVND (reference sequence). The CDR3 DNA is TGTGCCAGTAGTCCGGGACAGAGCTTCGGGGAGCTGTTTTTT. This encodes CASSPGQSFGELFF.

The CDR3 is CASSSGPLSSYNEQFF. CDR3 coding DNA: TGTGCCAGCAGCTCCGGCCCCCTAAGCTCCTACAATGAGCAGTTCTTC. The chain carries TRBV9 and TRBJ2-1; D is unresolved. CDR1 is SGDLS and CDR2 is YYNGEE in the germline V gene. Trimming took 4 bases from V and 0 from J, leaving 14 bases between them. This CDR3 has 16 residues.

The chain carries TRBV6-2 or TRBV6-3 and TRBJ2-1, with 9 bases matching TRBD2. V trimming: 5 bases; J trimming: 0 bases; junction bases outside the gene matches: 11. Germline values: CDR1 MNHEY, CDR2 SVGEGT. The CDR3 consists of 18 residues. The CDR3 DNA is TGTGCCAGCAGTGGCCTACCGGGTAGCGGGAGCTCCTACAATGAGCAGTTCTTC. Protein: CASSGLPGSGSSYNEQFF.

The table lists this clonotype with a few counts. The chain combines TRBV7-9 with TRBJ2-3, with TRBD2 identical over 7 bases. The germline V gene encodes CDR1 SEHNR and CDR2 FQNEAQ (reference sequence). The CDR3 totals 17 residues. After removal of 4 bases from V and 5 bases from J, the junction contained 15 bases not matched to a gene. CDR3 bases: TGTGCCAGCAGCTCCCCTCCCGGGGGGTCAGTTGAAGATACGCAGTATTTT. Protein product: CASSSPPGGSVEDTQYF.

The CDR3 spells CASSLGVSGSPLHF. CDR3 DNA: TGTGCCAGCTCTCTGGGGGTTTCGGGTTCACCCCTCCACTTT. J is TRBJ1-6 and V is TRBV27; weak D call: TRBD1 (5 bases). The CDR3 is made up of 14 amino acids. Germline V gene lookup returns CDR1 MNHEY and CDR2 SMNVEV (reference sequence). V was pared by 8 bases and J by 9 bases, with 17 bases between.

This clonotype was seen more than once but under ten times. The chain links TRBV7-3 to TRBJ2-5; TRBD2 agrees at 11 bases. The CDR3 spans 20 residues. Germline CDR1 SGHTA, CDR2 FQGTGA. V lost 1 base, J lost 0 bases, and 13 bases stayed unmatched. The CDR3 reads CASSLRPLPTSGGYQETQYF. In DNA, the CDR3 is TGTGCCAGCAGCTTAAGGCCCCTTCCCACTAGCGGGGGATACCAAGAGACCCAGTACTTC. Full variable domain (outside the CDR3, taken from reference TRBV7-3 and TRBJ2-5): GAGVSQTPSNKVTEKGKYVELRCDPISGHTALYWYRQSLGQGPEFLIYFQGTGAADDSGLPNDRFFAVRPEGSVSTLKIQRTERGDSAVYLCASSLRPLPTSGGYQETQYFGPGTRLLVL.

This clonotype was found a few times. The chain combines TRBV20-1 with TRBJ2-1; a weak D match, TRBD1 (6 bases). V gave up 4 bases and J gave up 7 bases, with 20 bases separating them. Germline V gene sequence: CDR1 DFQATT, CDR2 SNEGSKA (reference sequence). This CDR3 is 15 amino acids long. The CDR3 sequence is CSAMDSPLGGNEQFF. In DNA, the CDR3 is TGCAGTGCTATGGACAGCCCCTTAGGTGGGAATGAGCAGTTCTTC.

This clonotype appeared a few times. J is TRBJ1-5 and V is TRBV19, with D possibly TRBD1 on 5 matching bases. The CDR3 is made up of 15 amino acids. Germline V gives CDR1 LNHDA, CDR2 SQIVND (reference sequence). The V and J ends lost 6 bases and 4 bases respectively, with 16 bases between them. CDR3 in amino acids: CASSKEQGLNQPQHF. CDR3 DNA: TGTGCCAGTAGCAAAGAGCAGGGCTTGAATCAGCCCCAGCATTTT.

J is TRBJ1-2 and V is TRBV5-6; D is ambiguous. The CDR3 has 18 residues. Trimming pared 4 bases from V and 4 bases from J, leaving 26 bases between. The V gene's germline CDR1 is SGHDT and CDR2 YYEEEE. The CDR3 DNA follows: TGTGCCAGCAGCACCGCAGGTACAGTGGGGTCCACCCTCTATGGCTACACCTTC. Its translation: CASSTAGTVGSTLYGYTF. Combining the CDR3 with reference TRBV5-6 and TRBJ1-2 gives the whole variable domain DAGVTQSPTHLIKTRGQQVTLRCSPKSGHDTVSWYQQALGQGPQFIFQYYEEEERQRGNFPDRFSGHQFPNYSSELNVNALLLGDSALYLCASSTAGTVGSTLYGYTFGSGTRLTVV.

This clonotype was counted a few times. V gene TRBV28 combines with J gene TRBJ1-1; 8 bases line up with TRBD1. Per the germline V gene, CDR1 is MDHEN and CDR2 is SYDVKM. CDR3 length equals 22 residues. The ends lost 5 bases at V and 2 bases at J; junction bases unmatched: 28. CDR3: CASSPRLGLGRDRTLVNTEAFF. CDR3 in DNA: TGTGCCAGCAGTCCCCGTTTGGGTTTGGGCAGGGACAGGACTCTCGTTAACACTGAAGCTTTCTTT.

CDR3 bases: TGTGCCAGCAGTCCGTCCCGGGGGCGGACTGAAGCTTTCTTT. Translation gives CASSPSRGRTEAFF. The genes are TRBV27 and TRBJ1-1; TRBD1 is a possible D gene (6 bases). V was clipped by 5 bases and J by 5 bases, with 15 bases between them. The V gene's germline CDR1 is MNHEY and CDR2 SMNVEV (reference sequence). This CDR3 is built from 14 residues.